The rows below give T cell receptor beta chains drawn from one sample of a study of PD-1 blockade in classical Hodgkin lymphoma. Method: immunoSEQ multiplex PCR; TCRdb's copy keeps in-frame clones and lacks some. The table has over 5,500 clones, almost 75% seen once. Specimen: CD8+ T cells from blood, collected before the fourth cycle of nivolumab. These TCRs come from a human donor with classical Hodgkin lymphoma. Each CDR3 is given with its conserved first and last residue. The order of the fields is clone size, V gene, D gene, J gene, CDR3 DNA, CDR3 protein. A D gene is named only where the DNA matches it firmly. Expanded clones get a size class; other rows say once, few or many, or leave the size out.

size: once
V: TRBV5-1
D: NA
J: TRBJ1-1
DNA: TGCGCCAGCAGCTTTGCACCGGGGGTCCCTGAAGCTTTCTTT
CDR3: CASSFAPGVPEAFF

size: NA
V: TRBV10-2
D: TRBD1
J: TRBJ2-7
DNA: TGCGCCAGCAGCGACAGGGGCTACGAGCAGTACTTC
CDR3: CASSDRGYEQYF

size: NA
V: TRBV27
D: NA
J: TRBJ1-4
DNA: TGTGCCAGCAGTTTGTTTTTTTCCACCCGAACCTTAGGAGCAACTAATGAAAAACTGTTTTTT
CDR3: CASSLFFSTRTLGATNEKLFF

size: NA
V: TRBV29-1
D: NA
J: TRBJ2-3
DNA: TGCAGCGTTGAAGATTGGGATTTGGAGGGGGCGATTGGTGTTGGTACGCAGTATTTT
CDR3: CSVEDWDLEGAIGVGTQYF

size: NA
V: TRBV9
D: TRBD2
J: TRBJ2-3
DNA: TGTGCCAGCACCATAGGACTAGCGGGGACAGATACGCAGTATTTT
CDR3: CASTIGLAGTDTQYF

size: NA
V: TRBV7-3
D: TRBD1
J: TRBJ2-5
DNA: TGTGCCAGCAGCTTAACCCCTGCAGGGGGAAGAGAGACCCAGTACTTC
CDR3: CASSLTPAGGRETQYF

size: once
V: TRBV4-3
D: NA
J: TRBJ2-1
DNA: TGCGCCAGCAGCCAAGTGTCAGGGAGCTCCTACAATGAGCAGTTCTTC
CDR3: CASSQVSGSSYNEQFF

size: NA
V: TRBV5-1
D: NA
J: TRBJ2-7
DNA: TGCGCCAGCAGCTTGGCCTCGGGCAGCTACGAGCAGTACTTC
CDR3: CASSLASGSYEQYF

size: NA
V: TRBV7-9
D: NA
J: TRBJ2-1
DNA: TGTGCCAGCAGCTTAATCTTGGATCGGATAGGAGAGCAGTTCTTC
CDR3: CASSLILDRIGEQFF

size: NA
V: TRBV28
D: TRBD1
J: TRBJ2-1
DNA: TGTGCCAGCAGTTTAACGGTGGACAGGGGAAAATATGAGCAGTTCTTC
CDR3: CASSLTVDRGKYEQFF

size: NA
V: TRBV27
D: TRBD2
J: TRBJ2-1
DNA: TGTGCCAGCAGTGATCTAGCGGCTAGCGGGAGTTTTAATGAGCAGTTCTTC
CDR3: CASSDLAASGSFNEQFF

size: NA
V: TRBV7-8
D: NA
J: TRBJ2-3
DNA: TGTGCCAGCAGCCCTGGACGGATACTAGATACGCAGTATTTT
CDR3: CASSPGRILDTQYF

size: NA
V: TRBV18
D: NA
J: TRBJ2-5
DNA: TGTGCCAGCTCGACCGACTATCCCCACCAAGAGACCCAGTACTTC
CDR3: CASSTDYPHQETQYF

size: few
V: TRBV28
D: NA
J: TRBJ2-3
DNA: TGTGCCAGCAGTTTCCTACAGGGAACAGATACGCAGTATTTT
CDR3: CASSFLQGTDTQYF

size: NA
V: TRBV27
D: NA
J: TRBJ1-1
DNA: TGTGCCAGCAGTTTAGGGGGGAACACTGAAGCTTTCTTT
CDR3: CASSLGGNTEAFF

size: NA
V: TRBV2
D: TRBD2
J: TRBJ2-2
DNA: TGTGCCAGTTTAAGCGGGAGGGCGAACACCGGGGAGCTGTTTTTT
CDR3: CASLSGRANTGELFF